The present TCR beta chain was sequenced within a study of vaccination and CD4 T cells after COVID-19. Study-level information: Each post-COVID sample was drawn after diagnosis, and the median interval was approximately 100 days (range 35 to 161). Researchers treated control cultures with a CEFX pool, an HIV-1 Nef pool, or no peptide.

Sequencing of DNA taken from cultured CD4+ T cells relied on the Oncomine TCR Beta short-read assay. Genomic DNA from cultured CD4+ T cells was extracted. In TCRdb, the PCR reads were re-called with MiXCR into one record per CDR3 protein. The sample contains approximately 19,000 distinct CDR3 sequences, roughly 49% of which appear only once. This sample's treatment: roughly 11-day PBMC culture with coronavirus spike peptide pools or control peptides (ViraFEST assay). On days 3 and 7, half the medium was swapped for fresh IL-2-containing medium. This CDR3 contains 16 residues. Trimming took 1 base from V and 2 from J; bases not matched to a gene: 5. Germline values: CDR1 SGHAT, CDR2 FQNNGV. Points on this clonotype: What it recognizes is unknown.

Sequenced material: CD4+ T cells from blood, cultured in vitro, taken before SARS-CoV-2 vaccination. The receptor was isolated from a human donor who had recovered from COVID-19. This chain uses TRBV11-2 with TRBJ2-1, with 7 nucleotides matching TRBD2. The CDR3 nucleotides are TGTGCCAGCAGCTTAGCCTCTAGCGGAGCCTACAATGAGCAGTTCTTC. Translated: CASSLASSGAYNEQFF.